Presented here are 13 T cell receptor beta chains from one specimen sequenced in a study of beta chain features in type 1 diabetes. Expressed TCRB transcripts got sequenced, as all isolated RNA was reverse transcribed. Profiled with immunoSEQ multiplex PCR; TCRdb holds only in-frame clones, not every one. The repertoire holds 250,000 or so clones, with about 63% as singletons. The sample comprised naive CD4+ T cells from blood. The receptor set was obtained from a young man in good health.

This clone was detected a few times. The chain carries TRBV18 and TRBJ1-1, with no clear D. In germline, CDR1 is KGHSH, CDR2 LQKENI. CDR3 length: 13 residues. V lost 2 bases and J lost 1, with 5 bases in between. In DNA, the CDR3 is TGTGCCAGCTCACCAATCAAGAACACTGAAGCTTTCTTT. This gives the protein CASSPIKNTEAFF.

This rearrangement joins TRBV30 to TRBJ2-1; 7 bases are shared with TRBD1. Trimming cost V 3 bases and J 1 base; bases outside gene matches: 6. CDR1 GTSNPN and CDR2 SVGIG come from the germline V gene (reference sequence). This CDR3 has 15 residues. The CDR3 DNA reads as TGTGCCTGGAGACCTCCGGGACAGTCCTACAATGAGCAGTTCTTC. It specifies CAWRPPGQSYNEQFF.

In nucleotides, the CDR3 is TGTGCCAGCAGTCAGCGGGAGCAGCGCTACAATGAGCAGTTCTTC. Protein product: CASSQREQRYNEQFF. The chain couples TRBV6-5 to TRBJ2-1, with TRBD2 matching 8 bases. This CDR3 region has 15 residues. V lost 5 bases and J lost 3; bases outside the gene matches: 6. CDR1 MNHEY and CDR2 SVGAGI come from the germline V gene.

This sequence joins TRBV27 and TRBJ2-7, with no clear D. The CDR3 runs 11 residues. Trimming left V 6 bases short and J 2 bases short, with 5 bases between. The V gene's germline CDR1 is MNHEY and CDR2 SMNVEV (reference sequence). CDR3: CASRGTYEQYF. The CDR3 DNA reads as TGTGCCAGCAGGGGAACCTACGAGCAGTACTTC.

In this sample, this clone turned up once. The chain joins TRBV7-7 to TRBJ2-5; 7 nucleotides align to TRBD1. V dropped 1 base and J dropped 0; count of bases not matched to a gene: 8. The CDR3 length is 17 residues. Germline-derived CDR1 and CDR2 are SSHAT and FNYEAQ (reference sequence). In DNA form, the CDR3 reads TGTGCCAGCAGCTTAGGAGTAACAGGGGTAAACCAAGAGACCCAGTACTTC. This translates into CASSLGVTGVNQETQYF.

This chain connects TRBV30 to TRBJ2-3; D not resolved. V was cut by 4 bases and J by 0 bases, with 8 bases left in between. The CDR3 is 13 amino acids. Germline CDR1 reads GTSNPN; CDR2 reads SVGIG (reference sequence). In nucleotides, the CDR3 is TGTGCCTGGAAGGCGATTAGCACAGATACGCAGTATTTT. Translation: CAWKAISTDTQYF.

CDR3 DNA sequence: TGTGCCAGCAGCTTAGTAGTGAGCACCCAGGGGATTCAAGAGACCCAGTACTTC. This gives the protein CASSLVVSTQGIQETQYF. This chain connects TRBV7-9 to TRBJ2-5; maybe TRBD1 (6 bases). V was shortened by 1 base and J by 2 bases, with 20 bases between the two germline ends. This CDR3 is 18 amino acids long. The germline V gene has CDR1 SEHNR and CDR2 FQNEAQ (reference sequence). Combining the CDR3 with reference TRBV7-9 and TRBJ2-5 gives the whole variable domain DTGVSQNPRHKITKRGQNVTFRCDPISEHNRLYWYRQTLGQGPEFLTYFQNEAQLEKSRLLSDRFSAERPKGSFSTLEIQRTEQGDSAMYLCASSLVVSTQGIQETQYFGPGTRLLVL.

The gene calls are TRBV7-9 and TRBJ2-5, with D uncertain. The length of the CDR3 is 10 residues. The germline V gene encodes CDR1 SEHNR and CDR2 FQNEAQ (reference sequence). Trimming shortened V by 5 bases and J by 6 bases, and 4 bases separated the two germline ends. CDR3 in DNA: TGTGCCAGCAGCCCAAAGACCCAGTACTTC. Translated: CASSPKTQYF.

The chain is built from TRBV30 and TRBJ1-1; possibly TRBD1 for D (5 bases). The V end was cut by 8 bases, the J end by 4 bases, with 20 bases between. CDR1 and CDR2 from the germline V gene are GTSNPN and SVGIG (reference sequence). This CDR3 contains 14 residues. The CDR3, as DNA: TGTGCCCGGGCGGAGGGTCGGGGGAGCACTGAAGCTTTCTTT. It translates to CARAEGRGSTEAFF. Based on the CDR3 plus reference TRBV30 and TRBJ1-1, the full variable domain is SQTIHQWPATLVQPVGSPLSLECTVEGTSNPNLYWYRQAAGRGLQLLFYSVGIGQISSEVPQNLSASRPQDRQFILSSKKLLLSDSGFYLCARAEGRGSTEAFFGQGTRLTVV.

The chain has TRBV29-1 and TRBJ1-3; a weak D match, TRBD1 (5 bases). The V and J ends lost 1 base and 4 bases respectively, with 8 bases between them. Germline CDR1 SQVTM, CDR2 ANQGSEA. This CDR3 is 13 amino acids long. CDR3 protein: CSVEAGWGNTIYF. In nucleotides, the CDR3 is TGCAGCGTTGAAGCAGGGTGGGGAAACACCATATATTTT.

The genes are TRBV2 and TRBJ2-5; 11 bases match TRBD2. The CDR3 is 16 residues long. Germline V gives CDR1 SNHLY, CDR2 FYNNEI. The V and J ends lost 3 bases and 5 bases, in that order; junction bases with no gene match: 8. The CDR3 spells CASSEAVLAGVETQYF. In DNA, the CDR3 is TGTGCCAGCAGTGAGGCCGTACTAGCGGGAGTGGAGACCCAGTACTTC.

This clone has only one observation. CDR3 DNA sequence: TGTGCCAGCAGCTTAGACAAACCCGCCTCCCAGTATTTT. This gives the protein CASSLDKPASQYF. The chain joins TRBV7-2 to TRBJ2-3; D gene ambiguous. The germline CDR1 and CDR2 sequences are SGHTA and FQGNSA. Trimming removed 1 base at V and 12 bases at J, with 14 bases between. This CDR3 has 13 residues.

J is TRBJ1-2 and V is TRBV29-1; D gene ambiguous. The CDR3 has 12 residues. V gave up 5 bases and J gave up 5 bases, with 12 bases separating them. From germline, CDR1 is SQVTM and CDR2 ANQGSEA. CDR3 residues: CSVLSSGYGYTF. The CDR3 DNA reads TGCAGCGTTCTGTCCTCTGGGTATGGCTACACCTTC. Full variable domain (outside the CDR3, taken from reference TRBV29-1 and TRBJ1-2): SAVISQKPSRDICQRGTSLTIQCQVDSQVTMMFWYRQQPGQSLTLIATANQGSEATYESGFVIDKFPISRPNLTFSTLTVSNMSPEDSSIYLCSVLSSGYGYTFGSGTRLTVV.